This TCR beta chain originates from a study of Ad26.COV2.S vaccination and SARS-CoV-2 variants. The treatment is: approximately 18 received Ad26.COV2.S at low or high dose, single or two shots; about 5 received placebo; per-sample allocation not given. The samples were gathered on day 63 after the first injection of vaccine or placebo. This CDR3 has 15 residues. The junction had 4 bases not matched to a gene; V was cut back by 0 bases and J by 4 bases. CDR1 SGDLS and CDR2 YYNGEE come from the germline V gene. A remark on this clone: Its antigen is undetermined.

Study conclusions and caveats: Ad26.COV2.S recipients had broader spike-specific TCRs (P = 0.0014). Vaccinees and placebo recipients showed similar non-spike TCR breadth.

Assay used: immunoSEQ multiplex PCR; TCRdb lists only in-frame clones, some missing. The sample includes about 350,000 clones, about 85% of them seen just once. The sample here was peripheral blood, taken in a trial of Ad26.COV2.S vaccine versus placebo. The origin of this receptor is a person between 18 and 65 years old who received the Ad26.COV2.S COVID-19 vaccine or a placebo. This chain connects TRBV9 to TRBJ2-7; 10 bases fit TRBD2. The chain's CDR3 is CASSVAASGSYEQYF. CDR3 DNA sequence: TGTGCCAGCAGCGTAGCGGCTAGCGGGAGTTACGAGCAGTACTTC.